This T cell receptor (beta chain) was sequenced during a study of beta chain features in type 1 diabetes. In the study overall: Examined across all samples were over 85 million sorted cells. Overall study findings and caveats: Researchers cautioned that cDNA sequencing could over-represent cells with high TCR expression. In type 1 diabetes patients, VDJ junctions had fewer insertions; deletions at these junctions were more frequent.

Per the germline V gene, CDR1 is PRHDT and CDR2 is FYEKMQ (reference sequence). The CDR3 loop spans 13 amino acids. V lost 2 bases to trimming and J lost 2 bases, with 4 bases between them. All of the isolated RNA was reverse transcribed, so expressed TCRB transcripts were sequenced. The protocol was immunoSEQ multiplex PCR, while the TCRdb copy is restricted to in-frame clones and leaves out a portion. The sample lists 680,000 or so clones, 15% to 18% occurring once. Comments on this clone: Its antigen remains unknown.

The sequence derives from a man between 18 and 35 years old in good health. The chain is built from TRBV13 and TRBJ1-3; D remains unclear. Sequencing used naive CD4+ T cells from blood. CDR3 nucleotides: TGTGCCAGCAGCTTAAAACCTGGAAACACCATATATTTT. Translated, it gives CASSLKPGNTIYF.